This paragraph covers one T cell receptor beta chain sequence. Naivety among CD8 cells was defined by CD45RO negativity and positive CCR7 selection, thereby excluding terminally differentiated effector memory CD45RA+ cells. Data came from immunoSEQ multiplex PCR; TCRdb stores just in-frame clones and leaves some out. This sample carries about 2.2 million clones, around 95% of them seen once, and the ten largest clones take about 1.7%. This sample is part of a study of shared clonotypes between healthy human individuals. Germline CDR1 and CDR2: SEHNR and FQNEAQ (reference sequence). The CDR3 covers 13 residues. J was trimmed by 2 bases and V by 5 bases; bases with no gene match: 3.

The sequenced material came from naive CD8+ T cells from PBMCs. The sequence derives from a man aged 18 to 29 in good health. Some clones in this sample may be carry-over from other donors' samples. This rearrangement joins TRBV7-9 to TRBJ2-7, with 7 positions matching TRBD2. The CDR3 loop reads CASSGTITYEQYF. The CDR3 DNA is TGTGCCAGCAGCGGGACTATTACCTACGAGCAGTACTTC.